The present T cell receptor beta chain was sequenced within a study of T cell responses to AZD1222 COVID-19 vaccine. Study information: Second doses that came at about 4 or about 12 weeks were put together. General study results and limits: White British people made up most donors, females outnumbered males, and clonal diversity was possibly underestimated.

On this clone itself: Its antigen is unidentified.

The germline gives CDR1 MNHEY, CDR2 SVGAGI. This CDR3 has 16 amino acids. V shed 0 bases and J shed 3 bases, with 12 bases lying between them. Profiling relied on immunoSEQ multiplex PCR, and the TCRdb table lists in-frame clones only, not all of them. The data show about 84,000 clones, about 90% seen once. The sequence derives from an adult in good health. Material: peripheral blood, obtained on day 0 of AZD1222 vaccination. The chain has TRBV6-5 and TRBJ2-1; D is unclear. CDR3 loop: CASSYSAIPLYNEQFF. The CDR3 region has the DNA TGTGCCAGCAGTTACTCGGCGATACCCCTCTACAATGAGCAGTTCTTC.